This is a list of T cell receptor beta chains from one sample in a study of regulatory T cells in long-lasting Graves disease. Each CDR3 protein is one row after TCRdb ran MiXCR on the multiplex PCR reads. Of 400,000 to 600,000 distinct CDR3 sequences detected, 20% to 25% appear once; the ten largest clones hold about 7%. Sequencing was performed on peripheral blood mononuclear cells (PBMCs), taken when the disease was refractory, from a patient treated with antithyroid drugs. These receptor sequences come from a female donor with Graves disease. Both conserved end residues are part of each CDR3. The order of the fields is V gene, J gene, clone size, D gene, CDR3 protein, CDR3 DNA. A D gene is named only where the DNA matches it firmly. Clone size, where shown, is once, few, many, or a class for clones that have expanded.

TRBV25-1,TRBJ1-1,-,-,CASSEEGWNTEAFF,TGTGCCAGCAGTGAAGAGGGCTGGAACACTGAAGCTTTCTTT
TRBV29-1,TRBJ2-7,-,TRBD1,CSVVRDRGPYEQYF,TGCAGCGTCGTACGGGACAGGGGGCCCTACGAGCAGTACTTC
TRBV5-1,TRBJ2-5,-,-,CASRSGTSVPETQYF,TGCGCCAGCAGATCCGGGACTTCGGTCCCGGAGACCCAGTACTTC
TRBV15,TRBJ1-1,-,-,CATSREVRSPGAFF,TGTGCCACCAGCAGAGAGGTTAGGAGCCCAGGAGCTTTCTTT
TRBV6-2/TRBV6-3,TRBJ1-4,few,-,CASSYSARSGEKLFF,TGTGCCAGCAGTTACTCGGCGCGGTCAGGTGAAAAACTGTTTTTT
TRBV6-1,TRBJ2-5,many,-,CASRWAGRETQYF,TGTGCCAGCAGATGGGCGGGAAGAGAGACCCAGTACTTC
TRBV7-2,TRBJ2-3,-,-,CASSMALLTSTDTQYF,TGTGCCAGCAGCATGGCCTTACTTACTAGCACAGATACGCAGTATTTT
TRBV5-6,TRBJ1-1,-,-,CASSLGNRVTTEAFF,TGTGCCAGCAGCTTGGGAAACAGGGTTACCACTGAAGCTTTCTTT
TRBV2,TRBJ2-5,many,-,CASSEAMGEETQYF,TGTGCCAGCAGTGAAGCGATGGGGGAAGAGACCCAGTACTTC
TRBV19,TRBJ1-1,few,TRBD1,CASSDRGMETEAFF,TGTGCCAGTAGCGACAGGGGGATGGAAACTGAAGCTTTCTTT
TRBV7-2,TRBJ1-1,-,TRBD1,CASSLQGVLGTEAFF,TGTGCCAGCAGCTTACAGGGGGTTCTGGGCACTGAAGCTTTCTTT
TRBV5-6,TRBJ1-1,-,-,CASSSGPMEAFF,TGTGCCAGCAGCTCCGGACCCATGGAAGCTTTCTTT
TRBV9,TRBJ1-1,-,-,CASSPSGGSTEAFF,TGTGCCAGCAGCCCCTCGGGGGGCAGCACTGAAGCTTTCTTT
TRBV20-1,TRBJ2-2,-,TRBD2,CSARDRRGTGELFF,TGCAGTGCTAGAGATCGGCGGGGGACCGGGGAGCTGTTTTTT
TRBV10-3,TRBJ1-2,few,TRBD1,CATGQGDGYGYTF,TGTGCCACCGGACAGGGGGACGGCTATGGCTACACCTTC
TRBV28,TRBJ2-5,many,-,CASRIRRLSRGTEETQYF,TGTGCCAGCAGAATACGTCGGTTGAGCCGGGGGACGGAAGAGACCCAGTACTTC
TRBV12-5,TRBJ2-5,many,-,CASGLVPGEETQYF,TGTGCTAGTGGTTTGGTACCAGGAGAGGAGACCCAGTACTTC
TRBV7-2,TRBJ2-7,many,TRBD2,CASSLRPGGFVYEQYF,TGTGCCAGCAGCCTCCGCCCCGGGGGGTTCGTGTACGAGCAGTACTTC
TRBV28,TRBJ1-2,many,TRBD1,CASSLGGLTGGYTF,TGTGCCAGCAGTTTAGGGGGCCTGACAGGGGGCTACACCTTC
TRBV5-1,TRBJ1-1,few,-,CASSLGAGDTEAFF,TGCGCCAGCAGCTTGGGAGCGGGGGACACTGAAGCTTTCTTT
TRBV7-8,TRBJ2-4,many,TRBD2,CASSLGSYSGGGAKNIQYF,TGTGCCAGCAGCTTAGGATCTTACTCGGGAGGGGGGGCCAAAAACATTCAGTACTTC
TRBV3-1,TRBJ2-1,once,-,CASSQDASPSSEQFF,TGTGCCAGCAGCCAAGATGCTAGCCCGTCGAGTGAGCAGTTCTTC